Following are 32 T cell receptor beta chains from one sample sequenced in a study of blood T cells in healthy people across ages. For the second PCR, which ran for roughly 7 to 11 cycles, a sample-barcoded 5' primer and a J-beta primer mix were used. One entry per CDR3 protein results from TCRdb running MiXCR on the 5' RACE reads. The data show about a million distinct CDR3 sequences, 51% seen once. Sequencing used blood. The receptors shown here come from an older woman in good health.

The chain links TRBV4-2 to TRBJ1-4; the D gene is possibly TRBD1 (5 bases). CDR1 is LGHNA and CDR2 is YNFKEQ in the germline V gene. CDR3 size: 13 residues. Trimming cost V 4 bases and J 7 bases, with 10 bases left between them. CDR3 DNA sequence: TGTGCCAGCAGCCGACAGAAGGGTGAAAAACTGTTTTTT. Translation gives CASSRQKGEKLFF.

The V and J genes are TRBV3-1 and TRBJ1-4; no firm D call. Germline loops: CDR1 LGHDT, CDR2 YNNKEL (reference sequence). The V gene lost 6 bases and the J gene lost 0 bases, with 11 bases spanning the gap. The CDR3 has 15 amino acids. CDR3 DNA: TGTGCCAGCAGTTCCGGACTTACAACTAATGAAAAACTGTTTTTT. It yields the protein CASSSGLTTNEKLFF.

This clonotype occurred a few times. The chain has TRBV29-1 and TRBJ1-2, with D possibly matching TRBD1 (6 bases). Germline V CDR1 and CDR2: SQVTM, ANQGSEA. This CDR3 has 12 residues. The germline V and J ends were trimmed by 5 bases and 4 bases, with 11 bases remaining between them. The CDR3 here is CSVQDRFYGYTF. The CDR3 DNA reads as TGCAGCGTTCAGGACAGATTCTATGGCTACACCTTC.

The CDR3 is CASIQTTRGGTQYF. The CDR3 coding sequence is TGTGCCAGCATCCAAACCACCCGGGGAGGTACGCAGTATTTT. The chain links TRBV6-2 or TRBV6-3 to TRBJ2-3, with a weak D call TRBD2 (6 bases). Per germline, CDR1 MNHEY and CDR2 SVGEGT. V dropped 7 bases and J dropped 8 bases, with 19 bases sitting between them. The CDR3 consists of 14 residues.

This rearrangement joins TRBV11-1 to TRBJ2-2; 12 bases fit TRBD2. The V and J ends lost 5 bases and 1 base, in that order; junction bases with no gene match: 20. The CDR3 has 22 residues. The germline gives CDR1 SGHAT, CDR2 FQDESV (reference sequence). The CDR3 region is CASSLRAPTSGRGVRNTGELFF. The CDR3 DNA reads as TGTGCCAGCAGCCTCAGGGCCCCGACTAGCGGGAGAGGCGTTCGGAACACCGGGGAGCTGTTTTTT.

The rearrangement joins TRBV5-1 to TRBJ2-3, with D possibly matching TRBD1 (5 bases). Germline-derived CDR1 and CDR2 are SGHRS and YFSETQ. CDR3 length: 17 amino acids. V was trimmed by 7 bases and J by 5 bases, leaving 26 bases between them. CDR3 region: CASATETRAVGRDTQYF. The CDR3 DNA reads TGCGCCAGCGCTACGGAAACCAGGGCAGTCGGTCGAGATACGCAGTATTTT.

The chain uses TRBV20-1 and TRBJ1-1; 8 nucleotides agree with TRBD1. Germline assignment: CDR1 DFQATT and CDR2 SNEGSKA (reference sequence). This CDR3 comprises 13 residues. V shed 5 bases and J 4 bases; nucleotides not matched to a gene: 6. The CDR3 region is CSAPGQGGTEAFF. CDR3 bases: TGCAGTGCTCCAGGACAGGGAGGCACTGAAGCTTTCTTT.

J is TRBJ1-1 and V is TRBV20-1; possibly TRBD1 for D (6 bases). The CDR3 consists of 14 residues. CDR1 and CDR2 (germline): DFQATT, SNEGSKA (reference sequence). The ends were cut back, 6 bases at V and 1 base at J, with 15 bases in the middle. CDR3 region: CSATDGGQNTEAFF. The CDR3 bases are TGCAGTGCAACGGATGGGGGGCAGAACACTGAAGCTTTCTTT.

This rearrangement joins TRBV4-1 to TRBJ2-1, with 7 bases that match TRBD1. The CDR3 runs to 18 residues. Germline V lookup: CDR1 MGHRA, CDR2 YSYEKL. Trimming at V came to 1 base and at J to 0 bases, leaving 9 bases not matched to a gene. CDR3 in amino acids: CASSQAWGQSSSYNEQFF. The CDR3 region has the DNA TGCGCCAGCAGCCAAGCTTGGGGACAGAGCAGCTCCTACAATGAGCAGTTCTTC.

CDR3: CATSDRGAGDYGYTF. As DNA, the CDR3 is TGTGCCACCAGCGACAGGGGGGCCGGGGACTATGGCTACACCTTC. The gene calls are TRBV15 and TRBJ1-2; 9 positions agree with TRBD1. The CDR3 has 15 amino acids. Germline values: CDR1 LNHNV, CDR2 YYDKDF (reference sequence). V lost 5 bases and J lost 3; bases outside the gene matches: 7. Based on the CDR3 plus reference TRBV15 and TRBJ1-2, the full variable domain is DAMVIQNPRYQVTQFGKPVTLSCSQTLNHNVMYWYQQKSSQAPKLLFHYYDKDFNNEADTPDNFQSRRPNTSFCFLDIRSPGLGDTAMYLCATSDRGAGDYGYTFGSGTRLTVV.

DNA for the CDR3: TGTGCCAGCTCAACATCGGGGGAAGTAGGTGGCTACACCTTC. This sequence encodes CASSTSGEVGGYTF. V and J are TRBV18 and TRBJ1-2; D may be TRBD1 (5 bases). Trimming took off 5 bases at V and 7 bases at J, with 17 bases between the two ends. Germline CDR1 reads KGHSH; CDR2 reads LQKENI. CDR3 length: 14 amino acids. Full variable domain (missing parts from reference TRBV18 and TRBJ1-2): NAGVMQNPRHLVRRRGQEARLRCSPMKGHSHVYWYRQLPEEGLKFMVYLQKENIIDESGMPKERFSAEFPKEGPSILRIQQVVRGDSAAYFCASSTSGEVGGYTFGSGTRLTVV.

CDR3 nucleotide sequence: TGTGCCAGCAGCCAAGAAGGTGGGCGGACGAGCTCCTACAATGAGCAGTTCTTC. This sequence encodes CASSQEGGRTSSYNEQFF. This chain uses TRBV4-2 with TRBJ2-1; D uncertain. Trimming removed 0 bases at V and 0 bases at J, with 15 bases between. The CDR3 runs 18 residues. CDR1 is LGHNA, CDR2 YNFKEQ, per germline.

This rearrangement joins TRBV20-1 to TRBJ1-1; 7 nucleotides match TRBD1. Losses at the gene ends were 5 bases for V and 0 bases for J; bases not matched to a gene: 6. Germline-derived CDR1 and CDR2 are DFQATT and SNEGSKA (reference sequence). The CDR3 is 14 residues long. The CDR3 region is CSAPLTGMNTEAFF. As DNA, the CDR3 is TGCAGTGCTCCCTTGACAGGGATGAACACTGAAGCTTTCTTT.

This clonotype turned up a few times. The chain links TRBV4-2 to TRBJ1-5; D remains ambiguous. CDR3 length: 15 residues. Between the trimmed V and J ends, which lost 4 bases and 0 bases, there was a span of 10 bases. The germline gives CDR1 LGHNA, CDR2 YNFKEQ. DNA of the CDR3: TGTGCCAGCAGCCTGCAGGACTATAGCAATCAGCCCCAGCATTTT. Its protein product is CASSLQDYSNQPQHF.

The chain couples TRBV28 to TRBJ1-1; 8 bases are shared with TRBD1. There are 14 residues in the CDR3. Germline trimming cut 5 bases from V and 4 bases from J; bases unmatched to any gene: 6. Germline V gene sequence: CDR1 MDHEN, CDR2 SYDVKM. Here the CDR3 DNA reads TGTGCCAGCAGTCTGCGGGGGACAGGCACTGAAGCTTTCTTT. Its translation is CASSLRGTGTEAFF. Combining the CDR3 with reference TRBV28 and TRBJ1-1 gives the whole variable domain DVKVTQSSRYLVKRTGEKVFLECVQDMDHENMFWYRQDPGLGLRLIYFSYDVKMKEKGDIPEGYSVSREKKERFSLILESASTNQTSMYLCASSLRGTGTEAFFGQGTRLTVV.

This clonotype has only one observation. The CDR3 sequence is CSANPQGNYNEQFF. The CDR3 DNA sequence: TGCAGTGCCAATCCACAGGGGAACTACAATGAGCAGTTCTTC. The chain couples TRBV20-1 to TRBJ2-1, with 7 positions matching TRBD1. V dropped 6 bases and J dropped 3; count of bases not matched to a gene: 8. Germline CDR1 and CDR2: DFQATT and SNEGSKA (reference sequence). The CDR3 runs 14 residues.

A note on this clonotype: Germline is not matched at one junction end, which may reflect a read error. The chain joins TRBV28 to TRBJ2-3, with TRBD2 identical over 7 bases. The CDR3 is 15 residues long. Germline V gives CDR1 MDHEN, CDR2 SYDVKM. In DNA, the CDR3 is TGTGCCAGCAGTTTATGGTTCAGGGAGGGAGATGCGCAGTATTTT. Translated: CASSLWFREGDAQYF.

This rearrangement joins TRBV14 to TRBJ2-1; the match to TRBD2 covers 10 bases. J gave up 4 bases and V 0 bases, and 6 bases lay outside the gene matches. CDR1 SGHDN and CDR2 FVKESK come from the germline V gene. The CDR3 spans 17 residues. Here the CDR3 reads CASSQEPYSGRYNEQFF. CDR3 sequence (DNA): TGTGCCAGCAGCCAAGAGCCCTATAGCGGGAGGTACAATGAGCAGTTCTTC. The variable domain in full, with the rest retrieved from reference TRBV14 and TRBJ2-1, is EAGVTQFPSHSVIEKGQTVTLRCDPISGHDNLYWYRRVMGKEIKFLLHFVKESKQDESGMPNNRFLAERTGGTYSTLKVQPAELEDSGVYFCASSQEPYSGRYNEQFFGPGTRLTVL.

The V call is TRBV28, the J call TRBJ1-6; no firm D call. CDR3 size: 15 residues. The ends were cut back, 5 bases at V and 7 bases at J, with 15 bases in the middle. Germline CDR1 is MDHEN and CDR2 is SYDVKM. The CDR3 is CASSPTEQRNSPLHF. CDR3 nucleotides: TGTGCCAGCAGTCCCACGGAGCAACGGAATTCACCCCTCCACTTT.

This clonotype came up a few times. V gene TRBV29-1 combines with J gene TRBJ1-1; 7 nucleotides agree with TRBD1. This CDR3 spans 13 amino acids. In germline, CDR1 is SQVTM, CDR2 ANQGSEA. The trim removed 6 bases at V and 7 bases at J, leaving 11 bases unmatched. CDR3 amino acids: CSVRQGGGGEAFF. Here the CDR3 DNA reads TGCAGCGTACGACAGGGAGGGGGTGGTGAAGCTTTCTTT.

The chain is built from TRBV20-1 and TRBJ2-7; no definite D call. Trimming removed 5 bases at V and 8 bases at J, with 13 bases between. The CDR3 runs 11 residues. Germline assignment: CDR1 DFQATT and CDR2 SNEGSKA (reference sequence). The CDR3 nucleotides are TGCAGTGCTGAGGTGCAGCGTCAGCAGTACTTC. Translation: CSAEVQRQQYF.

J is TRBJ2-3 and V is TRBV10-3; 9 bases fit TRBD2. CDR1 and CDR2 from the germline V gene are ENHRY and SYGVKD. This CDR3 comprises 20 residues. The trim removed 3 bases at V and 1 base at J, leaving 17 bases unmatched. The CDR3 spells CAISDLAGESGGRGTDTQYF. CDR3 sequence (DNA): TGTGCCATCAGTGATTTAGCGGGAGAATCGGGGGGACGCGGCACAGATACGCAGTATTTT.

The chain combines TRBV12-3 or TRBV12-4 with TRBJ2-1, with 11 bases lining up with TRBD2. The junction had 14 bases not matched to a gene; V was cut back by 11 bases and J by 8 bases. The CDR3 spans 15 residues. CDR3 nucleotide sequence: TGTGCCCCCGGGTCGGGACTAGCGGTTGGGGATGAGCAGTTCTTC. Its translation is CAPGSGLAVGDEQFF.

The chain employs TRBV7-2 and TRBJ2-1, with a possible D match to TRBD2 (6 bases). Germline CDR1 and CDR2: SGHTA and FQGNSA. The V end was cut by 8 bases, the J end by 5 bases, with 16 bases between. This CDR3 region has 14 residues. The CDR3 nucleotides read TGTGCCAGCGGAGCGGGTCCGGGGGACAATGAGCAGTTCTTC. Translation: CASGAGPGDNEQFF.

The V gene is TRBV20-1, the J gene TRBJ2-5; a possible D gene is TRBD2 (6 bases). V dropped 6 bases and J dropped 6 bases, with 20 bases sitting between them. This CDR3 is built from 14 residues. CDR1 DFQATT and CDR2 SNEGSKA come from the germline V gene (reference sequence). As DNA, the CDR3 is TGCAGTGCAAAGAGACCCGTAGGAGGGCAGACCCAGTACTTC. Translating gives CSAKRPVGGQTQYF.

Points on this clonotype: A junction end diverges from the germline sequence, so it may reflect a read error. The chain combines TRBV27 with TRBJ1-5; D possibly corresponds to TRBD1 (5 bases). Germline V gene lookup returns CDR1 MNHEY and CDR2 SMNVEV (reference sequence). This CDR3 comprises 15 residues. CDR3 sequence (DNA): TGTGCCTGCAGTCCGATCGACAGACCTTATCAGCCCCAGCATTTT. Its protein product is CACSPIDRPYQPQHF.

CDR3 region: CASGLAGFDTQYF. CDR3 in DNA: TGTGCCAGTGGACTAGCTGGGTTTGATACGCAGTATTTT. The chain recombines TRBV7-9 with TRBJ2-3, with 8 nucleotides matching TRBD2. J was trimmed by 6 bases and V by 9 bases; bases with no gene match: 8. In germline, CDR1 is SEHNR, CDR2 FQNEAQ (reference sequence). The CDR3 loop spans 13 amino acids.

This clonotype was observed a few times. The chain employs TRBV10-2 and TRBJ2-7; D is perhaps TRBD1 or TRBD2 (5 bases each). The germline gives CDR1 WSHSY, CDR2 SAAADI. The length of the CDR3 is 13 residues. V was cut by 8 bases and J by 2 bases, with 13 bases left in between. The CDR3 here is CASSGTAPYEQYF. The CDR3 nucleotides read TGCGCCAGCTCCGGGACGGCACCCTACGAGCAGTACTTC.

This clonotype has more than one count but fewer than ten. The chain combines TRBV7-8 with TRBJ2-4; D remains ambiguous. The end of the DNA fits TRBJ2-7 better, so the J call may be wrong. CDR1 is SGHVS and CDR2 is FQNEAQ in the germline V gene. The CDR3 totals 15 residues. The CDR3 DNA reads TGTGCCAGCAGCTTAGCTCGGCCACTCACCTACGAGCAGTACTTC. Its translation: CASSLARPLTYEQYF.

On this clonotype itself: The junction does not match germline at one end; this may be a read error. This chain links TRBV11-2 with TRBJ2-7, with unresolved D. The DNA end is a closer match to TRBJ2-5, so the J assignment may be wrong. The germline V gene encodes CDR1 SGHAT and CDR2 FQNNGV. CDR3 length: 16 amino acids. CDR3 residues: CVSSLTEATPQETQYF. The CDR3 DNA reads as TGTGTCAGCAGCCTTACAGAGGCAACGCCCCAAGAGACCCAGTACTTC.

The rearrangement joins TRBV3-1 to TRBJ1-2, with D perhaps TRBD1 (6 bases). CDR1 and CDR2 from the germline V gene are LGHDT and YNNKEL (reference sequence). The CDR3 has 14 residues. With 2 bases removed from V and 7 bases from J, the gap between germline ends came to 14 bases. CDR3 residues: CASSQLTGRTGYTF. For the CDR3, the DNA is TGTGCCAGCAGCCAATTAACAGGGAGGACTGGCTACACCTTC.

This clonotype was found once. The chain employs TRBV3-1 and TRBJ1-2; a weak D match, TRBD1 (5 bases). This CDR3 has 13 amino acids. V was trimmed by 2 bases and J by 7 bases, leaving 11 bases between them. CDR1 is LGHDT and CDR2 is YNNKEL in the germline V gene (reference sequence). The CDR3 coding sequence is TGTGCCAGCAGCCAATGGGGGGAGGCTGGCTACACCTTC. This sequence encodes CASSQWGEAGYTF.